This T cell receptor (beta chain) originates from a study of cytomegalovirus exposure and HLA in healthy donors (TCRdb year 2017). General notes on the study: An earlier analysis of roughly 610 of the donors reported 276 Gb of sequence data and 100 million to 120 million unique TCR beta sequences obtained from roughly 180 million T cells. An early release that covered fewer than 800 HLA-typed donors contained about 300 gigabases of sequencing data and around 80 million unique TCR sequences. The genetic ancestry cluster associated with self-reported Caucasian donors included about four fifths of the roughly 400 genotyped donors. The study aimed to test whether cataloging public T cell receptors could reveal signatures of past pathogen exposure. The study profiled the T cell repertoires of approximately 700 subjects by immunosequencing and related them to cytomegalovirus serostatus. Along with the roughly 670-subject first cohort, a separate validation cohort of roughly 110 different subjects was used. The study combined high-throughput TCR immunosequencing, statistical association of individual TCRs with disease status, and machine learning to predict cytomegalovirus infection status. In a later analysis, previously published TCR beta repertoires from several hundred donors were re-analyzed and high-resolution HLA genotyping was added so that TCR occurrence patterns could be studied. In the later analysis, no new phenotypic data were used to find candidate immune exposures; instead, reliance was placed on TCR beta sequences and their occurrence across donors. An earlier analysis of 500 to 650 of the donors applied high-throughput TCR beta sequencing to assess whether each TCR beta V gene segment acted as functional or pseudogenic. Alongside the repertoire data, information on donor age, sex, ethnicity and CMV serostatus was compiled. A later genetic analysis took genome-wide SNP genotypes for about 55% of the 666 donors and used that subset as a discovery cohort. Every repertoire in the discovery cohort had been generated on one and the same sequencing platform. Class I and class II HLA loci were covered by the typing at four-digit resolution. The number of typed donors differed by locus: roughly 629-640 for A, B, C, DRB1 and DQB1; 500 to 550 for DQA1; around 580 for DPA1; and about 450 for DPB1. About five DR-DQ haplotypes were treated as single units for association and clustering because of strong linkage in the cohort. On average, over 200,000 unique TCR beta nucleotide sequences were sequenced per donor among fewer than 500 genotyped donors of the cohort, with roughly 18% of those sequences being non-productive.

The cohort consisted of 600 or so healthy bone marrow donors. At the time of sampling, all cohort members were nominally healthy, though unrecorded immune exposures were likely present. The donor tested CMV seronegative, placing the donor among the 350 to 400 seronegative members of the cohort. A peripheral blood sample was collected from each donor, and TCR beta sequencing was performed on peripheral blood mononuclear cells. The Qiagen DNeasy Blood Extraction Kit was used to extract genomic DNA from the blood cell samples. This clone was observed a single time. The antigen it binds to is not known. No base quality information exists; no much larger clone differs at one position. Trimming at the junction amounts to 5 bases on V and 4 bases on J, and the germline ends lie 9 bases apart. The cysteine opens and the phenylalanine closes a CDR3 of 14 amino acids. This entry keeps only the CDR3 DNA: 42 bases, framed from base 1. From a lookup of the germline V gene, CDR1 and CDR2 are MNHEY and SVGAGI.

Libraries were constructed by the immunoSEQ multiplex PCR assay. For the multiplex PCR, a mixture combining 60 forward primers for TCR Vbeta segments and 13 reverse primers for TCR Jbeta segments was used. The CDR3 region of rearranged TCR beta genes was amplified from genomic DNA by a multiplex PCR assay. The Illumina HiSeq System was used to sequence the amplified TCR beta libraries as 87-base-pair reads. In the paper's pipeline: In a later analysis, tens of millions of unique TCR beta chains were counted across the roughly 610 repertoires, and roughly 9.9 million of these chains were shared by at least two donors. To remove PCR and sequencing errors, raw reads were error-corrected and collapsed into unique sequences using a nearest-neighbor algorithm that merged closely related sequences. CDR3 sequences were aligned to IMGT reference sequences to assign V, D and J gene segments. For a sequence to be retained, a match of at least six nucleotides was required to both a V gene segment and a J gene segment. Rearrangements were called productive when the CDR3 lacked stop codons and stayed in frame with V and J; all others were non-productive. CDR3 was defined by IMGT convention, running from the second conserved V-encoded cysteine to the conserved J-encoded phenylalanine. In an earlier analysis of roughly 580 of the donors, sequences lacking an unambiguous match to a single V gene segment were excluded. An earlier analysis of 587 of the donors classified V segments as functional when productive rearrangements were above 56.7% and as segregating when the standard deviation between donors was above 5%. A statistical classification framework was built to diagnose cytomegalovirus status from the catalog of TCR beta chain sequences. In a later analysis, V and J genes were assigned by comparing TCR nucleotide sequences against IMGT/GENE-DB human TR gene sequences. The TCRdist pipeline was used in a later analysis to assign CDR3 sequences and most-parsimonious VDJ recombination scenarios. A later analysis defined each TCR beta chain by its CDR3 amino acid sequence plus V-gene family, and excluded reads lacking a unique V-gene family. A later analysis removed over 500 highly shared, low-generation-probability nucleotide sequences to deal with suspected cross-contamination and a sequencing artifact. In a later analysis, a clonal expansion index was calculated for each public chain from normalized within-repertoire ranks of inferred template counts. In a later analysis, generation probabilities were computed using a VDJ recombination model fitted to out-of-frame rearrangements, and the results were checked against IGoR. In a later analysis, TCR-TCR, TCR-HLA and TCR-CMV co-occurrence was scored with hypergeometric tests, and a repertoire-size bias correction was applied to TCR pairs. To estimate false discovery rates, a later analysis permuted the HLA or CMV assignments 20 times. In a later analysis, co-occurring TCRs were grouped with DBSCAN, and TCRdist sequence similarity was added when clustering was performed within HLA-allele-positive subsets. Repertoires with fewer than 30,000 or more than 120,000 public chains, plus five repertoires with anomalous nucleotide sharing, were excluded from co-occurrence clustering. This immuneACCESS table, as held by TCRdb, lists in-frame sequences with V and J called but not all clones. Of the missing ones, under half trace to an unresolved V gene in checked studies; the others have no known cause. That table furnishes V, J and clone size, whereas the DNA furnished D and trimming. Recorded for this sample are roughly 200,000 clones; about 69% of them occurred a single time. The ten largest make up about 2.9% of the sample.

Study-wide conclusions, independent of this receptor: Most TCR sequences were seen in very few donors, while some public TCRs were found in many individuals. A further reported finding was that TCR beta sequences accurately predicted the HLA-A and HLA-B alleles for most subjects in the first cohort. Immune exposure information for the cohort was limited to CMV serostatus. In this cohort, only TCR beta chains were sequenced, and detectable features were limited by the absence of alpha or paired-chain data. Because counts were too low, roughly 17 rarely observed V segments, including chromosome 9 orphons, were left out of the earlier analysis of 500 to 750 of the donors. Compared with the approximately 710-donor mean, donors in an Asian-associated ancestry cluster had fewer N-insertions in productive TCRs, according to a later genetic analysis. In a later analysis, several top co-occurrence clusters were reported to appear linked to parvovirus B19, influenza, CMV and Epstein-Barr virus. In both the original and validation cohorts, the classifier was reported to diagnose cytomegalovirus status with high specificity and sensitivity. In the study, some 160 TCR beta chains were listed as associated with cytomegalovirus. A later genetic analysis associated a missense DCLRE1C variant with V-gene and J-gene trimming of TCR beta chains, and an independent cohort replicated the association. Specific HLA alleles were associated with some 15,000 TCR beta sequences at a false discovery rate of 0.05 in a later analysis. In a later analysis, the rate of TCR association differed among HLA loci, with DRB1 alleles having the most associated TCRs and HLA-C alleles having the fewest. A cluster of highly shared sequence variants was judged likely to represent a technical artifact of the sequencing pipeline. Because some donors lacked HLA typing at each locus, the association tests relied only on the typed subset. A later analysis found that HLA-associated TCR beta chains were more clonally expanded and had lower generation probabilities than equally common non-associated chains. A later analysis found that most CMV-associated TCR beta chains appeared HLA-restricted, with HLA associations seemingly driven largely by CMV exposure. Correlated functional status among segregating V segments might be attributable to linkage disequilibrium, but an unknown experimental factor could not be ruled out. Roughly uniform sequencing depth across donors was assumed in presence/absence analyses, although this assumption may not hold. In vitro tests confirmed that a few of the cytomegalovirus-associated TCR beta chains recognize cytomegalovirus antigens. According to the authors, the approach could potentially be generalized to other disease states and immunological phenotypes. The 87-base-pair reads could not distinguish some IMGT-functional V segments, including TRBV6-2 and TRBV6-3, so those segments were excluded. Strong co-occurrence of HLA alleles, especially DR and DQ, made assigning TCR associations to individual alleles difficult. In an earlier analysis of some 500 of the donors, most TCR beta V segments were observed in productive rearrangements about 87% or about 30% of the time, broadly matching IMGT annotations.

Specimen: PBMCs. The V and J segments used are TRBV6-5 and TRBJ2-6; tentative D gene TRBD2, with 5 bases matching. This sequence was found in a male donor in good health and CMV-seronegative. The CDR3 corresponds to CASSTGEGANVLTF. The DNA sequence is given as TGTGCCAGCAGTACCGGGGAAGGGGCCAACGTCCTGACTTTC.